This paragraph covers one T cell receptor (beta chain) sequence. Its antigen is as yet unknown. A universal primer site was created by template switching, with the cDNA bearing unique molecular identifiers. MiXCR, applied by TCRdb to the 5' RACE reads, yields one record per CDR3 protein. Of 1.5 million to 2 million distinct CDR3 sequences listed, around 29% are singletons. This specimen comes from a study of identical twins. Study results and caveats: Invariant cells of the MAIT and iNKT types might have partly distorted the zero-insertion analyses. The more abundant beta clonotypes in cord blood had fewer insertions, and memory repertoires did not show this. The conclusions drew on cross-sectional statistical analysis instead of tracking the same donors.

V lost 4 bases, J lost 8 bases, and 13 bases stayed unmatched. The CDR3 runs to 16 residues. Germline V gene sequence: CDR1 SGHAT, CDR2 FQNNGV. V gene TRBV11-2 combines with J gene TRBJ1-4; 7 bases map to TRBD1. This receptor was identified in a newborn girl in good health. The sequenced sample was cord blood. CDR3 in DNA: TGTGCCAGCAGCTCCCGAAAAACAGGGGCTGGGGAAAAACTGTTTTTT. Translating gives CASSSRKTGAGEKLFF.